The 2 T cell receptor beta chains in this list originate from one sample, sequenced in a study of PD-L1 blockade in urothelial cancer. The assay was immunoSEQ multiplex PCR, and TCRdb's table has in-frame clones only and misses some. The table includes 90,000 to 130,000 clones, 85% to 95% detected once. The sample's time point: peripheral blood 6 weeks after treatment start. Sequenced here: PBMCs, sampled around atezolizumab (anti-PD-L1) treatment. The receptors originated from a man aged 60 to 69 with urothelial cancer.

This clone was observed once. The junction shows a germline mismatch at one end, possibly a read error. The CDR3, as DNA: TGTGCCAGCAGCGTAGCGGGACTAGCGGGGAGAGAGACCCAGTACTTC. It specifies CASSVAGLAGRETQYF. The V gene is TRBV7-6, the J gene TRBJ2-5; 13 bases fit TRBD2. CDR1 and CDR2 (germline): SGHVS, FNYEAQ. The CDR3 runs to 16 residues. Using reference TRBV7-6 and TRBJ2-5 for the parts outside the CDR3, the full variable domain is GAGVSQSPRYKVTKRGQDVALRCDPISGHVSLYWYRQALGQGPEFLTYFNYEAQQDKSGLPNDRFSAERPEGSISTLTIQRTEQRDSAMYRCASSVAGLAGRETQYFGPGTRLLVL.

This chain joins TRBV30 and TRBJ1-2; a possible D gene is TRBD1 (5 bases). This CDR3 spans 14 amino acids. Trimming took off 2 bases at V and 4 bases at J, with 14 bases between the two ends. CDR1 is GTSNPN, CDR2 SVGIG, per germline (reference sequence). The CDR3 bases are TGTGCCTGGAGTATGGGGCGCAGGGTCTATGGCTACACCTTC. This codes for CAWSMGRRVYGYTF.